A selection of T cell receptor beta chains follows, all from one sample in a study of T cell responses to AZD1222 COVID-19 vaccine. Some clones are missing from TCRdb's copy, which holds only in-frame ones; the method was immunoSEQ multiplex PCR. The table includes approximately 70,000 clones, around 85% detected once. The material was peripheral blood, obtained on day 0 of AZD1222 vaccination. The receptors derive from an adult in good health. The CDR3 runs from the conserved cysteine through the conserved F or W. A D gene is named only where the DNA matches it firmly. Clone size is shown for a subset of rows, as once, few, many or a class of expanded clone.

CDR3 protein	CDR3 DNA	D gene	V gene	J gene	clone size
CASSLASGTYNEQFF	TGTGCCAGCAGCTTAGCTAGCGGGACCTACAATGAGCAGTTCTTC	TRBD2	TRBV7-9	TRBJ2-1	.
CATSGRGATEAFF	TGTGCCACCAGCGGCAGGGGGGCCACTGAAGCTTTCTTT	TRBD1	TRBV15	TRBJ1-1	.
CASSSGTPRSTIYF	TGTGCCAGCAGCTCTGGGACCCCGAGGAGCACCATATATTTT	.	TRBV11-2	TRBJ1-3	.
CATSDLGQSMYF	TGTGCCACCAGTGATTTAGGGCAATCGATGTACTTC	.	TRBV24-1	TRBJ2-4	.
CSVEDLTAGYTF	TGCAGCGTTGAAGATCTGACGGCTGGCTACACCTTC	.	TRBV29-1	TRBJ1-2	.
CATSDWQQETQYF	TGTGCCACCAGTGATTGGCAGCAAGAGACCCAGTACTTC	.	TRBV24-1	TRBJ2-5	.
CASSIFSNPGTDTQYF	TGTGCCAGTAGTATATTTTCTAACCCCGGCACAGATACGCAGTATTTT	.	TRBV19	TRBJ2-3	.
CASSNLGRTGTF	TGTGCCAGTAGTAACCTCGGACGGACGGGCACCTTC	.	TRBV19	TRBJ1-2	.
CASSLKGTGYLTFF	TGTGCCAGCAGCTTGAAAGGGACAGGTTATTTGACTTTCTTT	TRBD1	TRBV5-6	TRBJ1-1	.
CASSPNTGRGTEAFF	TGCGCCAGCAGCCCAAACACAGGGCGGGGCACTGAAGCTTTCTTT	.	TRBV5-1	TRBJ1-1	.
CASSHGGAQPIEPQHF	TGTGCCAGCAGCCATGGGGGGGCACAACCAATCGAGCCCCAGCATTTT	.	TRBV3-1/TRBV3-2	TRBJ1-5	.
CASSFDHGQISNSPLHF	TGTGCCAGCAGCTTCGACCACGGACAGATTTCGAATTCACCCCTCCACTTT	.	TRBV11-3	TRBJ1-6	.
CASSPQPGAKNIQYF	TGTGCCAGCAGCCCCCAACCGGGGGCCAAAAACATTCAGTACTTC	.	TRBV7-6	TRBJ2-4	.
CASAGDLNTEAFF	TGTGCCAGCGCCGGGGATCTGAACACTGAAGCTTTCTTT	.	TRBV18	TRBJ1-1	.
CASSYSNRVSYGYTF	TGTGCCAGCAGTTACTCGAACAGGGTTTCTTATGGCTACACCTTC	.	TRBV6-5	TRBJ1-2	.
CASSIFGTFNYGYTF	TGTGCCAGTAGTATTTTCGGGACGTTTAACTATGGCTACACCTTC	.	TRBV19	TRBJ1-2	once
CASSPGAYEQYF	TGTGCCAGCAGCCCGGGTGCATACGAGCAGTACTTC	.	TRBV2	TRBJ2-7	.
CASSQDGLAGETQYF	TGTGCCAGCAGCCAAGATGGGCTAGCGGGGGAGACCCAGTACTTC	TRBD2	TRBV3-1/TRBV3-2	TRBJ2-5	.
CASSQVNTNTEAFF	TGTGCCAGCAGCCAAGTCAACACGAACACTGAAGCTTTCTTT	.	TRBV4-2	TRBJ1-1	.
CASSLGQGSAFF	TGTGCCAGCAGCTTAGGGCAGGGATCGGCTTTCTTT	.	TRBV5-5	TRBJ1-1	.
CASSPRRLEAFF	TGTGCCAGCAGCCCACGACGGCTTGAAGCTTTCTTT	.	TRBV12-3/TRBV12-4	TRBJ1-1	once
CASSEPGSDSSSYNEQFF	TGCGCCAGCAGTGAGCCGGGATCGGACAGTAGCTCCTACAATGAGCAGTTCTTC	.	TRBV10-1	TRBJ2-1	.
CASGLVLGDNTEAFF	TGTGCTAGTGGTTTGGTACTGGGCGATAACACTGAAGCTTTCTTT	.	TRBV12-5	TRBJ1-1	.
CASTISRTRGGYTF	TGCGCCAGCACAATCTCGCGGACGCGGGGAGGCTACACCTTC	.	TRBV5-1	TRBJ1-2	once
CASSLSRSPGQGWDLCYTF	TGTGCCAGCAGCTTATCCAGAAGTCCGGGACAGGGATGGGATCTATGCTACACCTTC	TRBD1	TRBV7-3	TRBJ1-2	.
CASSLVGEGYTF	TGCGCCAGCAGCTTGGTAGGGGAAGGCTACACCTTC	.	TRBV5-1	TRBJ1-2	.
CASSPQGADTEAFF	TGCGCCAGCAGCCCTCAGGGGGCGGACACTGAAGCTTTCTTT	TRBD1	TRBV5-1	TRBJ1-1	.
CASSQDRVMNTEAFF	TGTGCCAGCAGCCAGGACAGGGTTATGAACACTGAAGCTTTCTTT	TRBD1	TRBV5-4	TRBJ1-1	.
CASSQDPWTDTQYF	TGTGCCAGCAGCCAAGACCCTTGGACAGATACGCAGTATTTT	.	TRBV3-1/TRBV3-2	TRBJ2-3	few
CASSLQASPLHF	TGTGCCAGCAGCTTACAGGCTTCACCCCTCCACTTT	.	TRBV7-8	TRBJ1-6	.
CASSPGGIRDEQFF	TGTGCCAGCAGCCCGGGGGGAATTAGGGATGAGCAGTTCTTC	TRBD2	TRBV5-5	TRBJ2-1	.
CASSPSRWSGGETQYF	TGTGCCAGTAGTCCCTCCCGGTGGAGCGGGGGTGAGACCCAGTACTTC	TRBD2	TRBV19	TRBJ2-5	.
CASSLQARGEGSSPLHF	TGTGCCAGCAGCCTCCAGGCCCGGGGCGAGGGGAGTTCACCCCTCCACTTT	.	TRBV3-1/TRBV3-2	TRBJ1-6	.
CASSWNDRGPGEQYF	TGCGCCAGCAGCTGGAATGACAGGGGCCCGGGTGAGCAGTACTTC	TRBD1	TRBV5-1	TRBJ2-7	.
CASSSGTRNVNEQFF	TGTGCCAGCAGCTCCGGGACTAGGAACGTTAATGAGCAGTTCTTC	TRBD2	TRBV7-8	TRBJ2-1	.
CASSQDWQGYSPLHF	TGTGCCAGCAGCCAAGATTGGCAGGGGTATTCACCCCTCCACTTT	.	TRBV4-2	TRBJ1-6	.
CASSPGDRQAKNIQYF	TGTGCCAGCAGCCCAGGGGACAGACAAGCCAAAAACATTCAGTACTTC	TRBD1	TRBV7-9	TRBJ2-4	once
CSVEAVGTEAFF	TGCAGCGTTGAAGCCGTGGGCACTGAAGCTTTCTTT	.	TRBV29-1	TRBJ1-1	.